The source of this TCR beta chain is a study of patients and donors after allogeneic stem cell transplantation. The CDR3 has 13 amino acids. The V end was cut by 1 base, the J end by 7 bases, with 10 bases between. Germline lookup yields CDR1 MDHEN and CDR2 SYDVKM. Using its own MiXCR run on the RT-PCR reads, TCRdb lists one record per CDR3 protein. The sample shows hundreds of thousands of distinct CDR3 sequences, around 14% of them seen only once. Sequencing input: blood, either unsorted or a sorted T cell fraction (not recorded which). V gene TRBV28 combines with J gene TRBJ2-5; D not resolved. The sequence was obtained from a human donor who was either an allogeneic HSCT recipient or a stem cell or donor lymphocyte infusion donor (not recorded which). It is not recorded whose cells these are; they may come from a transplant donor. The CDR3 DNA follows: TGTGCCAGCAGTTTATTGTCCCCGGGGACCCAGTACTTC. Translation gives CASSLLSPGTQYF.